This record concerns one T cell receptor (beta chain) sequence. Primers included in the PCR were 60 Vbeta and 13 Jbeta primers. Using immunoSEQ multiplex PCR, the repertoire was profiled, and TCRdb retains in-frame clones only, with some absent. Here the sample spans under 250,000 clones, around four fifths being singletons. The CDR3 is 16 amino acids. Germline CDR1 SNHLY, CDR2 FYNNEI. Trimming took 6 bases from V and 0 from J, leaving 15 bases between them. The data derive from a study of cytomegalovirus exposure and HLA in healthy donors. This receptor was identified in a woman aged 45-60 years in good health and CMV-seropositive. The chain links TRBV2 to TRBJ1-3; D might be TRBD1 (6 bases). Sequences were obtained from PBMCs. The CDR3 sequence: CASRAGRGISGNTIYF. Here the CDR3 DNA reads TGTGCCAGCAGGGCTGGGAGGGGGATCTCTGGAAACACCATATATTTT.